A single sample is the source of the 22 T cell receptor beta chains below, sequenced in a study of Ad26.COV2.S vaccination and SARS-CoV-2 variants. Treatment: roughly 18 received Ad26.COV2.S at low or high dose, single or two shots; roughly five received placebo; per-sample allocation not given. Sampling was done on day 63 after the first vaccine or placebo injection. Profiled with immunoSEQ multiplex PCR; TCRdb holds only in-frame clones, not every one. Altogether hundreds of thousands of clones are present, approximately 90% being singletons, with the ten largest covering just under 5%. The sequencing used peripheral blood, collected in a trial of Ad26.COV2.S vaccine versus placebo. The receptors originated from a person between 18 and 59 years old who received the Ad26.COV2.S COVID-19 vaccine or a placebo.

This chain links TRBV11-2 with TRBJ1-2; D ambiguous. CDR3 length equals 14 residues. Germline CDR1 and CDR2: SGHAT and FQNNGV. The V gene lost 5 bases and the J gene lost 8 bases, with 18 bases spanning the gap. The CDR3 coding sequence is TGTGCCAGCAGCATCCCCCCCGCGGCAAAGGGCTACACCTTC. This gives the protein CASSIPPAAKGYTF.

The rearrangement links TRBV6-1 to TRBJ1-1, with D unclear. Germline-derived CDR1 and CDR2 are MNHNS and SASEGT. Between the trimmed V and J ends, which lost 2 bases and 0 bases, there was a span of 7 bases. The CDR3 has 14 amino acids. The CDR3 region has the DNA TGTGCCAGCAGTGAACCAGAGTTGAACACTGAAGCTTTCTTT. This translates into CASSEPELNTEAFF.

The chain combines TRBV3-1 (or the pseudogene TRBV3-2) with TRBJ1-2; no reliable D call. The V and J ends lost 1 base and 4 bases respectively, with 10 bases between them. Germline CDR1 is LGHDT and CDR2 is YNNKEL (reference sequence). There are 14 residues in the CDR3. The CDR3 DNA reads as TGTGCCAGCAGCCAAGGGCCCCGCGGCTATGGCTACACCTTC. Amino acids: CASSQGPRGYGYTF.

The chain recombines TRBV12-5 with TRBJ2-5, with 8 bases that match TRBD2. Germline CDR1 LGHNT, CDR2 FRNRAP. Trimming at V came to 6 bases and at J to 4 bases, leaving 4 bases not matched to a gene. The CDR3 has 13 amino acids. The CDR3 here is CASGFGRGETQYF. The CDR3 coding sequence is TGTGCTAGTGGGTTCGGGAGGGGAGAGACCCAGTACTTC.

The J gene is TRBJ2-7, the V gene TRBV5-4; the D is unclear. This CDR3 has 14 residues. The V and J ends lost 4 bases and 2 bases respectively, with 13 bases between them. Looked up from germline, CDR1 is SGHNT and CDR2 is YYREEE (reference sequence). This CDR3 reads CASSPGRDPYEQYF. For the CDR3, the DNA is TGTGCCAGCAGCCCCGGCAGAGACCCCTACGAGCAGTACTTC.

The rearrangement links TRBV19 to TRBJ2-1, with D possibly being TRBD2 (6 bases). The CDR3 contains 14 residues. Germline loops: CDR1 LNHDA, CDR2 SQIVND (reference sequence). The V and J ends lost 3 bases and 5 bases respectively, with 11 bases between them. The CDR3, as DNA: TGTGCCAGTAGTATCCCTTCGGGGGACAATGAGCAGTTCTTC. Protein sequence: CASSIPSGDNEQFF. The full variable domain, its missing parts supplied by reference TRBV19 and TRBJ2-1, is DGGITQSPKYLFRKEGQNVTLSCEQNLNHDAMYWYRQDPGQGLRLIYYSQIVNDFQKGDIAEGYSVSREKKESFPLTVTSAQKNPTAFYLCASSIPSGDNEQFFGPGTRLTVL.

The chain joins TRBV7-2 to TRBJ1-1; no reliable D call. Between the trimmed V and J ends, which lost 3 bases and 1 base, there was a span of 15 bases. Per the germline V gene, CDR1 is SGHTA and CDR2 is FQGNSA. This CDR3 spans 16 amino acids. In DNA, the CDR3 is TGTGCCAGCAGCTTCAGTCGATTACGGAAGAACACTGAAGCTTTCTTT. Its translation: CASSFSRLRKNTEAFF.

The V and J genes are TRBV18 and TRBJ2-6; D could derive from TRBD1 or TRBD2 (5 bases each). Germline loops: CDR1 KGHSH, CDR2 LQKENI. Trimming took off 8 bases at V and 0 bases at J, with 11 bases between the two ends. The CDR3 runs to 15 residues. The CDR3 DNA follows: TGTGCCAGCCATGGGACCAGCTCTGGGGCCAACGTCCTGACTTTC. It is translated as CASHGTSSGANVLTF.

DNA for the CDR3: TGTGCCAGCAGCCAAGACACCACGGGCACTGAAGCTTTCTTT. This encodes CASSQDTTGTEAFF. The chain combines TRBV3-1 (or the pseudogene TRBV3-2) with TRBJ1-1; D gene unclear. Deletions cut 0 bases from V and 4 bases from J, with 9 bases between. This CDR3 comprises 14 residues. CDR1 LGHDT and CDR2 YNNKEL come from the germline V gene (reference sequence).

The chain has TRBV4-1 and TRBJ2-4, with 7 positions matching TRBD1. Looked up from germline, CDR1 is MGHRA and CDR2 is YSYEKL. After removal of 3 bases from V and 1 base from J, the junction contained 15 bases not matched to a gene. The CDR3 is 19 amino acids. CDR3 residues: CASSQDFSQGISAKNIQYF. DNA of the CDR3: TGCGCCAGCAGCCAGGATTTTTCACAGGGGATAAGCGCCAAAAACATTCAGTACTTC.

This sequence joins TRBV4-1 and TRBJ2-5; D is undetermined. V gave up 1 base and J gave up 5 bases, with 11 bases separating them. Germline V gene data show CDR1 as MGHRA and CDR2 as YSYEKL. The CDR3 runs 14 residues. The DNA for the CDR3 is TGCGCCAGCAGCCAAGCGGACCAGATGGAGACCCAGTACTTC. It is translated as CASSQADQMETQYF.

The gene calls are TRBV11-2 and TRBJ2-1; unclear D gene. Germline CDR1 and CDR2: SGHAT and FQNNGV. V lost 5 bases, J lost 2 bases, and 16 bases lay in between. The CDR3 covers 16 residues. The DNA of the CDR3 is TGTGCCAGCAGCCAGAGTCTGCGCCGAGCCTACAATGAGCAGTTCTTC. Encoded protein: CASSQSLRRAYNEQFF.

The chain combines TRBV19 with TRBJ1-1; no reliable D call. Germline V gene sequence: CDR1 LNHDA, CDR2 SQIVND (reference sequence). V was pared by 6 bases and J by 0 bases, with 23 bases between. The CDR3 runs to 18 residues. In DNA, the CDR3 is TGTGCCAGTAGCCGTAAAGACTCCCGCGGGTTGATGAACACTGAAGCTTTCTTT. Translated, it gives CASSRKDSRGLMNTEAFF.

Regarding this clone: The same CDR3 can be traced to other DNA sequences in this sample. This rearrangement joins TRBV7-2 to TRBJ1-1; a weak D match, TRBD1 (6 bases). This CDR3 has 15 amino acids. Deletions cut 1 base from V and 2 bases from J, with 11 bases between. Germline values: CDR1 SGHTA, CDR2 FQGNSA. This chain's CDR3 is CASSLGGGRNTEAFF. The CDR3 DNA reads TGTGCCAGCAGCTTAGGGGGGGGGCGTAACACTGAAGCTTTCTTT.

V is TRBV28 and J is TRBJ1-1; D uncertain. The CDR3 is 15 residues long. Trimming left V 6 bases short and J 3 bases short, with 17 bases between. Germline V gene lookup returns CDR1 MDHEN and CDR2 SYDVKM. CDR3 amino acids: CASRPLVRRDTEAFF. CDR3 nucleotides: TGTGCCAGCAGACCCCTGGTGCGCCGGGACACTGAAGCTTTCTTT.

The chain combines TRBV28 with TRBJ2-1; no definite D call. Per the germline V gene, CDR1 is MDHEN and CDR2 is SYDVKM. V was trimmed by 6 bases and J by 3 bases, leaving 9 bases between them. This CDR3 region has 13 residues. CDR3 in DNA: TGTGCCAGCAGACGCTTATACTACAATGAGCAGTTCTTC. Residues: CASRRLYYNEQFF.

The chain couples TRBV9 to TRBJ2-7; TRBD2 aligns across 7 bases. The CDR3 is 14 amino acids. Unmatched junction bases numbered 7, after V lost 3 bases and J lost 4 bases. The germline CDR1 and CDR2 sequences are SGDLS and YYNGEE. CDR3 nucleotides: TGTGCCAGCAGCGCCGGGAGGTTGGGTTACGAGCAGTACTTC. It yields the protein CASSAGRLGYEQYF.

The rearrangement joins TRBV27 to TRBJ2-2, with no clear D. CDR1 and CDR2 from the germline V gene are MNHEY and SMNVEV (reference sequence). This CDR3 is built from 15 residues. Between the trimmed V and J ends, which lost 4 bases and 4 bases, there was a span of 13 bases. DNA for the CDR3: TGTGCCAGCAGTTCTAGACAACGGTCCACCGGGGAGCTGTTTTTT. It translates to CASSSRQRSTGELFF.

The genes are TRBV25-1 and TRBJ1-2, with D unclear. This CDR3 spans 14 amino acids. Looked up from germline, CDR1 is MGHDK and CDR2 is SYGVNS. V lost 1 base, J lost 2 bases, and 8 bases lay in between. DNA of the CDR3: TGTGCCAGCAGTGAATGGGGTCAGAACTATGGCTACACCTTC. This codes for CASSEWGQNYGYTF.

This chain joins TRBV30 and TRBJ1-1; D gene uncertain. This CDR3 region has 12 residues. Germline CDR1 is GTSNPN and CDR2 is SVGIG (reference sequence). V was pared by 3 bases and J by 11 bases, with 16 bases between. Here the CDR3 DNA reads TGTGCCTGGAGGGCACCGGGATCACTGGCTTTCTTT. Translated: CAWRAPGSLAFF.

This chain links TRBV5-4 with TRBJ2-5, with D perhaps given as TRBD1 or TRBD2 (5 bases each). Germline-derived CDR1 and CDR2 are SGHNT and YYREEE (reference sequence). The CDR3 contains 13 residues. V lost 0 bases, J lost 5 bases, and 8 bases lay in between. The CDR3 is CASSLAGTETQYF. The DNA for the CDR3 is TGTGCCAGCAGCTTGGCCGGGACGGAGACCCAGTACTTC.

The rearrangement links TRBV4-1 to TRBJ1-1, with D maybe TRBD1 (5 bases). Trimming shortened V by 6 bases and J by 1 base, and 18 bases separated the two germline ends. Per the germline V gene, CDR1 is MGHRA and CDR2 is YSYEKL. CDR3 length: 16 residues. CDR3 nucleotides: TGCGCCAGCAGATCGTTGCCAGGGACCGAGAACACTGAAGCTTTCTTT. The encoded protein is CASRSLPGTENTEAFF.